A single sample is the source of the 14 T cell receptor beta chains below, sequenced in a study of OX40 agonist ivuxolimab in advanced cancers. Clones were read by immunoSEQ multiplex PCR, and TCRdb kept only the in-frame ones, dropping some. The sample includes 65,000 to 80,000 clones, roughly 90% seen only once; the top ten take 0.55% to 0.7%. Sample: CD4+ or CD8+ T cells sorted from blood, taken in a trial of the OX40 agonist ivuxolimab. The receptors were sampled from an adult with an advanced solid tumor such as melanoma, head and neck, liver or kidney cancer.

This clone was detected a few times. The J gene is TRBJ2-3, the V gene TRBV28; D uncertain. Germline assignment: CDR1 MDHEN and CDR2 SYDVKM. The CDR3 runs to 13 residues. The V and J ends lost 5 bases and 2 bases respectively, with 8 bases between them. Here the CDR3 reads CASSEAYTDTQYF. The CDR3 DNA reads as TGTGCCAGCAGTGAAGCGTACACAGATACGCAGTATTTT.

This clone came up once. The genes are TRBV29-1 and TRBJ2-7; 8 nucleotides agree with TRBD2. Germline assignment: CDR1 SQVTM and CDR2 ANQGSEA. The CDR3 has 16 residues. The V gene end was trimmed by 4 bases and the J gene end by 6 bases; junction bases not matched to a gene: 17. The CDR3 region is CSVVDNSSGPEGEQYF. Here the CDR3 DNA reads TGCAGCGTTGTTGACAATTCTAGCGGGCCGGAGGGCGAGCAGTACTTC.

The chain is built from TRBV5-1 and TRBJ1-5; D remains ambiguous. The CDR3 contains 15 residues. Germline-derived CDR1 and CDR2 are SGHRS and YFSETQ. Trimming stripped 1 base from V and 5 bases from J, with 13 bases between. The CDR3 spells CASSLIVGPDQPQHF. The CDR3 nucleotides read TGCGCCAGCAGCTTGATAGTAGGACCCGATCAGCCCCAGCATTTT. Full variable domain (rest looked up from reference TRBV5-1 and TRBJ1-5): KAGVTQTPRYLIKTRGQQVTLSCSPISGHRSVSWYQQTPGQGLQFLFEYFSETQRNKGNFPGRFSGRQFSNSRSEMNVSTLELGDSALYLCASSLIVGPDQPQHFGDGTRLSIL.

Notes on this clone: Other DNA sequences in the same sample also yield this CDR3. The gene calls are TRBV28 and TRBJ2-7, with D uncertain. V was clipped by 5 bases and J by 4 bases, with 9 bases between them. Germline V CDR1 and CDR2: MDHEN, SYDVKM. The CDR3 runs 12 residues. CDR3 protein: CASSPRAYEQYF. The DNA of the CDR3 is TGTGCCAGCAGTCCTCGGGCTTACGAGCAGTACTTC.

The chain recombines TRBV6-6 with TRBJ2-1; a possible D gene is TRBD1 (6 bases). The V end was cut by 6 bases, the J end by 6 bases, with 18 bases between. The CDR3 is 15 residues long. Germline values: CDR1 MNHNY, CDR2 SVGAGI (reference sequence). CDR3: CASRPTGHMVNEQFF. The CDR3 region has the DNA TGTGCCAGCAGGCCGACAGGACATATGGTCAATGAGCAGTTCTTC.

The chain has TRBV2 and TRBJ2-1; TRBD2 agrees at 7 bases. The CDR3 covers 13 residues. Germline CDR1 SNHLY, CDR2 FYNNEI. The V gene end was trimmed by 4 bases and the J gene end by 9 bases; junction bases not matched to a gene: 6. The CDR3 DNA is TGTGCCAGCAGTGCTCTACTAGCGCTTGAGCAGTTCTTC. This encodes CASSALLALEQFF.

This chain connects TRBV11-2 to TRBJ1-2, with D tentatively TRBD1 (5 bases). V was clipped by 4 bases and J by 2 bases, with 11 bases between them. The germline CDR1 and CDR2 sequences are SGHAT and FQNNGV. This CDR3 region has 14 residues. The CDR3 is CASSSSDRNYGYTF. CDR3 sequence (DNA): TGTGCCAGCAGCTCAAGTGACAGAAACTATGGCTACACCTTC.

J is TRBJ2-5 and V is TRBV7-2; no firm D call. This CDR3 has 15 residues. Germline assignment: CDR1 SGHTA and CDR2 FQGNSA. V lost 0 bases and J lost 1, with 9 bases in between. CDR3 in amino acids: CASSLAGGIQETQYF. The CDR3, as DNA: TGTGCCAGCAGCTTAGCTGGCGGAATCCAAGAGACCCAGTACTTC.

This chain connects TRBV7-8 to TRBJ2-2, with 8 bases identical to TRBD2. Trimming at V came to 1 base and at J to 0 bases, leaving 16 bases not matched to a gene. The CDR3 sequence is 21 residues long. Germline V gene sequence: CDR1 SGHVS, CDR2 FQNEAQ. The CDR3 region is CASSLGRLANPRGTNTGELFF. CDR3 in DNA: TGTGCCAGCAGCTTAGGTCGACTAGCGAACCCGCGGGGGACGAACACCGGGGAGCTGTTTTTT.

This chain connects TRBV11-3 to TRBJ2-7, with 7 bases identical to TRBD1. J gave up 6 bases and V 1 base, and 9 bases lay outside the gene matches. Germline V CDR1 and CDR2: SGHNT, YENEEA. The CDR3 is 15 residues long. The chain's CDR3 is CASSLVWGQNREQYF. The CDR3, as DNA: TGTGCCAGCAGCTTAGTTTGGGGACAGAACCGCGAGCAGTACTTC.

V is TRBV7-3 and J is TRBJ2-1, with D possibly matching TRBD2 (5 bases). The CDR3 runs to 13 residues. V lost 0 bases to trimming and J lost 5 bases, with 5 bases between them. Germline V gene lookup returns CDR1 SGHTA and CDR2 FQGTGA. CDR3 region: CASSLTADNEQFF. CDR3 DNA sequence: TGTGCCAGCAGCTTAACAGCGGACAATGAGCAGTTCTTC.

The chain combines TRBV7-9 with TRBJ1-2; D is possibly TRBD1 (6 bases). CDR1 and CDR2 (germline): SEHNR, FQNEAQ (reference sequence). This CDR3 has 17 amino acids. V gave up 7 bases and J gave up 0 bases, with 21 bases separating them. The CDR3 DNA follows: TGTGCCAGCATAGGAAGGGCAGGGGAGGTTCCTAACTATGGCTACACCTTC. Translation: CASIGRAGEVPNYGYTF.

The rearrangement joins TRBV6-5 to TRBJ1-2, with D maybe TRBD1 (6 bases). Deletions cut 3 bases from V and 0 bases from J, with 11 bases between. CDR1 is MNHEY and CDR2 is SVGAGI in the germline V gene. The CDR3 totals 15 residues. CDR3 sequence reads: CASSYRRTANYGYTF. Here the CDR3 DNA reads TGTGCCAGCAGTTATAGGCGGACAGCTAACTATGGCTACACCTTC.

A note on this clone: One end of the junction varies from germline; a read error may be responsible. The J gene is TRBJ2-3, the V gene TRBV7-7; 8 bases match TRBD2. The germline CDR1 and CDR2 sequences are SSHAT and FNYEAQ (reference sequence). The CDR3 covers 17 residues. CDR3 DNA sequence: TGTGCTAGCAGCTTCTCTTTTACTAGCGGACACACAGATACGCAGTATTTT. Protein sequence: CASSFSFTSGHTDTQYF.